This TCR beta chain was identified in a study of control samples from healthy donors and cancer patients. This clone was seen a single time. Assay used: immunoSEQ multiplex PCR; TCRdb lists only in-frame clones, some missing. The sample gives some 9,800 clones, roughly 91% of which show up once; over 20% is in the top ten. The V and J ends lost 3 bases and 6 bases, in that order; junction bases with no gene match: 8. The CDR3 is 14 amino acids. Germline CDR1 and CDR2: SNHLY and FYNNEI. The material sequenced was PBMCs. The TCR comes from a man in his fifties or sixties with colorectal cancer. The gene calls are TRBV2 and TRBJ2-7; TRBD1 agrees at 7 bases. The CDR3 DNA reads as TGTGCCAGCAGTGAGTTTCGCGAGGGGGCCGAGCAGTACTTC. This encodes CASSEFREGAEQYF. The variable domain in full, completed from reference TRBV2 and TRBJ2-7, reads EPEVTQTPSHQVTQMGQEVILRCVPISNHLYFYWYRQILGQKVEFLVSFYNNEISEKSEIFDDQFSVERPDGSNFTLKIRSTKLEDSAMYFCASSEFREGAEQYFGPGTRLTVT.